The 26 T cell receptor beta chains reported below all come from one sample, sequenced in a study of T-cell reconstitution after alpha-beta-depleted transplantation in children. During its preparation, the TCRbeta library received unique molecular identifiers. TCRdb redid the calling of the PCR reads with MiXCR, one entry per CDR3 protein. The table lists 600,000 to 800,000 distinct CDR3 sequences, around 12% of them singletons. The material was PBMCs, obtained before TCRalphabeta/CD19-depleted stem cell transplant. These receptors were taken from a girl under 10 years old with congenital amegakaryocytic thrombocytopenia, due to receive a stem cell transplant.

This clonotype was detected ten times or more. The chain joins TRBV15 to TRBJ2-1; D not resolved. Looked up from germline, CDR1 is LNHNV and CDR2 is YYDKDF (reference sequence). V was clipped by 3 bases and J by 6 bases, with 15 bases between them. This CDR3 has 15 amino acids. The CDR3 DNA sequence: TGTGCCACCAGCAGCCGACCAGCGACTCCCAATGAGCAGTTCTTC. Residues: CATSSRPATPNEQFF.

This clonotype was picked up a small number of times. The chain uses TRBV7-8 and TRBJ2-3; no reliable D call. Per germline, CDR1 SGHVS and CDR2 FQNEAQ. The CDR3 totals 16 residues. The ends were cut back, 2 bases at V and 2 bases at J, with 14 bases in the middle. CDR3 region: CASSLIGRRVTDTQYF. The CDR3 DNA follows: TGTGCCAGCAGCTTAATTGGCAGGAGAGTCACAGATACGCAGTATTTT.

This clonotype was seen ten or more times. The chain has TRBV28 and TRBJ2-5; D remains unclear. There are 13 residues in the CDR3. Trimming removed 7 bases at V and 7 bases at J, with 16 bases between. Per the germline V gene, CDR1 is MDHEN and CDR2 is SYDVKM. This CDR3 is CASTDRVSGTQYF. Here the CDR3 DNA reads TGTGCCAGCACCGACCGGGTATCAGGGACCCAGTACTTC.

This clonotype was observed many times. V gene TRBV12-3 or TRBV12-4 combines with J gene TRBJ2-1; the D gene is possibly TRBD2 (5 bases). This CDR3 spans 15 amino acids. The V gene lost 7 bases and the J gene lost 0 bases, with 13 bases spanning the gap. Written as DNA, the CDR3 is TGTGCCAGCACCCGGATGGGGAGCTCCTACAATGAGCAGTTCTTC. Encoded protein: CASTRMGSSYNEQFF.

This clonotype was observed a handful of times. This chain uses TRBV12-3 or TRBV12-4 with TRBJ1-4; tentative D call: TRBD1 (5 bases). The CDR3 runs 13 residues. The V end was cut by 3 bases, the J end by 4 bases, with 6 bases between. The CDR3 reads CASSFQGNEKLFF. CDR3 in DNA: TGTGCCAGCAGTTTCCAGGGTAATGAAAAACTGTTTTTT.

At least ten counts were recorded for this clonotype. This chain uses TRBV12-3 or TRBV12-4 with TRBJ1-6; D ambiguous. V was trimmed by 3 bases and J by 5 bases, leaving 11 bases between them. This CDR3 contains 15 residues. The CDR3 protein is CASSLIRADNSPLHF. The CDR3 nucleotides read TGTGCCAGCAGTTTGATCCGGGCAGATAATTCACCCCTCCACTTT.

This clonotype was seen only a few times. CDR3 amino acids: CSAPETSGRDTQYF. The CDR3, as DNA: TGCAGTGCTCCGGAGACTAGCGGGAGAGATACGCAGTATTTT. The chain recombines TRBV20-1 with TRBJ2-3; TRBD2 matches 12 bases. Losses at the gene ends were 5 bases for V and 5 bases for J; bases not matched to a gene: 5. The CDR3 is made up of 14 amino acids. The germline gives CDR1 DFQATT, CDR2 SNEGSKA (reference sequence).

V and J are TRBV20-1 and TRBJ2-7; no clear D. V was clipped by 0 bases and J by 0 bases, with 6 bases between them. The CDR3 runs 13 residues. Germline V gene lookup returns CDR1 DFQATT and CDR2 SNEGSKA (reference sequence). CDR3 sequence (DNA): TGCAGTGCTAGAGACGGATACTCCTACGAGCAGTACTTC. Encoded protein: CSARDGYSYEQYF.

This clonotype occurred many times. This chain links TRBV12-3 or TRBV12-4 with TRBJ2-5; no firm D call. This CDR3 contains 15 residues. Trimming took off 2 bases at V and 1 base at J, with 11 bases between the two ends. The CDR3 reads CASSLSIRVQETQYF. CDR3 in DNA: TGTGCCAGCAGTTTAAGTATACGGGTCCAAGAGACCCAGTACTTC.

This clonotype was counted ten times or more. The rearrangement joins TRBV7-3 to TRBJ2-1; 11 nucleotides align to TRBD2. CDR3 size: 16 residues. Losses at the gene ends were 2 bases for V and 5 bases for J; bases not matched to a gene: 5. Germline CDR1 is SGHTA and CDR2 is FQGTGA. The CDR3 DNA reads as TGTGCCAGCAGCTTAGGGCTAGCGGGAGGACACAATGAGCAGTTCTTC. It yields the protein CASSLGLAGGHNEQFF.

The chain links TRBV6-5 to TRBJ1-2; 7 bases line up with TRBD1. The V and J ends lost 5 bases and 4 bases, in that order; junction bases with no gene match: 19. The germline CDR1 and CDR2 sequences are MNHEY and SVGAGI. There are 18 residues in the CDR3. CDR3 DNA: TGTGCCAGCAGTAATCGACAGGGCCCTACTACGCTGGGCTATGGCTACACCTTC. It encodes CASSNRQGPTTLGYGYTF.

The chain links TRBV20-1 to TRBJ1-1; D is possibly TRBD1 (6 bases). V dropped 3 bases and J dropped 0 bases, with 11 bases sitting between them. The CDR3 is made up of 14 amino acids. Germline CDR1 is DFQATT and CDR2 is SNEGSKA (reference sequence). The CDR3 DNA is TGCAGTGCTAGCGTGGGGGGCATGAACACTGAAGCTTTCTTT. Its translation: CSASVGGMNTEAFF.

The chain has TRBV5-6 and TRBJ2-7; 7 bases are a match to TRBD1. The V gene's germline CDR1 is SGHDT and CDR2 YYEEEE. The CDR3 contains 15 residues. With 2 bases clipped from V and 6 bases from J, the junction kept 11 bases outside the gene matches. In DNA form, the CDR3 reads TGTGCCAGCAGCTTTGAGAGAACAGGGGACGTCGAGCAGTACTTC. This translates into CASSFERTGDVEQYF.

The chain is built from TRBV12-3 or TRBV12-4 and TRBJ2-1, with 12 bases lining up with TRBD2. V lost 7 bases and J lost 9; bases outside the gene matches: 7. This CDR3 is built from 14 residues. This chain's CDR3 is CASTSGLAGTEQFF. DNA for the CDR3: TGTGCCAGCACCTCTGGACTAGCGGGAACTGAGCAGTTCTTC.

This clonotype was seen a handful of times. This chain links TRBV29-1 with TRBJ2-5; 9 bases align to TRBD2. From germline, CDR1 is SQVTM and CDR2 ANQGSEA. The CDR3 loop spans 14 amino acids. With V trimmed by 2 bases and J by 2 bases, 3 bases remained unmatched. The CDR3 region is CSVEMAGGQETQYF. The CDR3 DNA follows: TGCAGCGTTGAAATGGCGGGGGGGCAAGAGACCCAGTACTTC. Combining the CDR3 with reference TRBV29-1 and TRBJ2-5 gives the whole variable domain SAVISQKPSRDICQRGTSLTIQCQVDSQVTMMFWYRQQPGQSLTLIATANQGSEATYESGFVIDKFPISRPNLTFSTLTVSNMSPEDSSIYLCSVEMAGGQETQYFGPGTRLLVL.

This clonotype was counted many times. V gene TRBV5-1 combines with J gene TRBJ2-5; 7 nucleotides match TRBD2. The CDR3 sequence is 14 residues long. Germline loops: CDR1 SGHRS, CDR2 YFSETQ. V trimming: 4 bases; J trimming: 2 bases; junction bases outside the gene matches: 5. CDR3 residues: CASSPSGMQETQYF. The CDR3 DNA reads TGCGCCAGCAGCCCCAGCGGGATGCAAGAGACCCAGTACTTC. Using reference TRBV5-1 and TRBJ2-5 for the parts outside the CDR3, the full variable domain is KAGVTQTPRYLIKTRGQQVTLSCSPISGHRSVSWYQQTPGQGLQFLFEYFSETQRNKGNFPGRFSGRQFSNSRSEMNVSTLELGDSALYLCASSPSGMQETQYFGPGTRLLVL.

This clonotype was found a few times. The chain carries TRBV20-1 and TRBJ2-7; D unclear. V shed 3 bases and J shed 5 bases, with 17 bases lying between them. The CDR3 length is 14 residues. CDR1 and CDR2 (germline): DFQATT, SNEGSKA (reference sequence). This CDR3 reads CSARGSTYGDEQYF. The CDR3 DNA sequence: TGCAGTGCTAGGGGGTCAACCTACGGAGACGAGCAGTACTTC.

J is TRBJ2-1 and V is TRBV7-2; 13 nucleotides match TRBD2. This CDR3 spans 15 amino acids. Germline CDR1 reads SGHTA; CDR2 reads FQGNSA. J was trimmed by 8 bases and V by 5 bases; bases with no gene match: 6. CDR3 amino acids: CASSHTSGRVDEQFF. CDR3 sequence (DNA): TGTGCCAGCAGCCATACTAGCGGGAGGGTGGATGAGCAGTTCTTC.

In its sample, this clonotype was seen once. The genes are TRBV12-3 or TRBV12-4 and TRBJ2-3; D not resolved. This CDR3 region has 13 residues. The ends were cut back, 5 bases at V and 1 base at J, with 7 bases in the middle. Here the CDR3 DNA reads TGTGCCAGCAGTCCTGAGGGCACAGATACGCAGTATTTT. Its translation is CASSPEGTDTQYF.

The chain uses TRBV5-5 and TRBJ2-5; 7 bases line up with TRBD2. J lost 5 bases, V lost 2 bases, and 18 bases had no gene match. This CDR3 spans 18 amino acids. The germline V gene encodes CDR1 SGHKS and CDR2 YYEKEE (reference sequence). DNA for the CDR3: TGTGCCAGCAGCTTCTTTGTCTCCGGGACTACGCTCGGGGAGACCCAGTACTTC. Amino acid sequence: CASSFFVSGTTLGETQYF.

This clonotype was detected ten times or more. The chain uses TRBV14 and TRBJ2-2, with a weak D call TRBD2 (5 bases). Trimming took off 2 bases at V and 5 bases at J, with 6 bases between the two ends. From germline, CDR1 is SGHDN and CDR2 FVKESK. The CDR3 is 13 residues long. Written as DNA, the CDR3 is TGTGCCAGCAGCCAACGGGGAACCGGGGAGCTGTTTTTT. Its protein product is CASSQRGTGELFF.

The chain carries TRBV5-1 and TRBJ2-1; TRBD2 agrees at 7 bases. The germline gives CDR1 SGHRS, CDR2 YFSETQ. The CDR3 is 19 amino acids. The trim removed 4 bases at V and 2 bases at J, leaving 18 bases unmatched. The CDR3 loop is CASSGARAGVSSPYNEQFF. The CDR3 DNA reads as TGCGCCAGCAGCGGGGCCCGGGCGGGAGTTTCGTCCCCCTACAATGAGCAGTTCTTC.

Comments on this clonotype: A junction boundary mismatches the germline segment, possibly from a read error. The chain couples TRBV20-1 to TRBJ2-7, with D perhaps TRBD2 (6 bases). The CDR3 has 13 residues. Germline-derived CDR1 and CDR2 are DFQATT and SNEGSKA (reference sequence). The CDR3: CSASGGNSNEQYF. DNA for the CDR3: TGCAGTGCTAGTGGCGGGAACTCCAACGAGCAGTACTTC.

The chain employs TRBV5-1 and TRBJ2-7; D unresolved. The CDR3 runs 14 residues. Germline CDR1 SGHRS, CDR2 YFSETQ. Trimming shortened V by 2 bases and J by 0 bases, and 9 bases separated the two germline ends. This CDR3 reads CASSLVESSYEQYF. CDR3 nucleotide sequence: TGCGCCAGCAGCTTAGTGGAAAGCTCCTACGAGCAGTACTTC.

Ten or more counts support this clonotype. The rearrangement uses TRBV5-1 and TRBJ1-1; D call uncertain. The CDR3 runs to 11 residues. The ends were cut back, 1 base at V and 11 bases at J, with 9 bases in the middle. The germline V gene encodes CDR1 SGHRS and CDR2 YFSETQ. CDR3 sequence (DNA): TGCGCCAGCAGCTTGAGGTTTGACGCTTTCTTT. Translated, it gives CASSLRFDAFF.

This clonotype came up a few times. The chain joins TRBV20-1 to TRBJ1-4; D gene unclear. This CDR3 has 14 residues. The germline V gene encodes CDR1 DFQATT and CDR2 SNEGSKA (reference sequence). Trimming stripped 3 bases from V and 6 bases from J, with 14 bases between. CDR3 in amino acids: CSASPPVLDEKLFF. The CDR3 DNA follows: TGCAGTGCTAGTCCCCCGGTATTAGATGAAAAACTGTTTTTT.